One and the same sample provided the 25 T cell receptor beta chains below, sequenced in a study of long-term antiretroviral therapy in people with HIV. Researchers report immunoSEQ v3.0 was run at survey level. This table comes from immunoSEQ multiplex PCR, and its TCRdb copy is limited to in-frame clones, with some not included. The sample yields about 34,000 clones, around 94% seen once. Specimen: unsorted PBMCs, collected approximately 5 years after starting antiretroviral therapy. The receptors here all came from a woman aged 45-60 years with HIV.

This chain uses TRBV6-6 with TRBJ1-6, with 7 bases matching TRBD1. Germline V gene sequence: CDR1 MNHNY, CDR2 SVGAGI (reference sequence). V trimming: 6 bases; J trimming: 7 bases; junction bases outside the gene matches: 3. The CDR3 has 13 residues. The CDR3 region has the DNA TGTGCCAGCAGCGCACAGGGGAATTCACCCCTCCACTTT. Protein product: CASSAQGNSPLHF.

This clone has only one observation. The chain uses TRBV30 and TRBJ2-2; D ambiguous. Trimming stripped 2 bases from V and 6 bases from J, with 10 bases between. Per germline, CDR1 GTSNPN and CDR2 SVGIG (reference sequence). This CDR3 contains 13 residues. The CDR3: CAWSQVGPGELFF. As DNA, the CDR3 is TGTGCCTGGAGTCAAGTTGGGCCCGGGGAGCTGTTTTTT.

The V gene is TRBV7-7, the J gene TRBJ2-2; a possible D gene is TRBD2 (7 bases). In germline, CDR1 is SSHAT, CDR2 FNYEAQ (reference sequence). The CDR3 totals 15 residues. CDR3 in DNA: TGTGCTATAGCGTCGGGGGGACAAGCCCCCGGGGAGCTGTTTTTT. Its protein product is CAIASGGQAPGELFF.

For the CDR3, the DNA is TGTGCCAGCAGCTTCCGGACAGGAGGGCGGCAAGAGACCCAGTACTTC. Translating gives CASSFRTGGRQETQYF. The V and J genes are TRBV7-9 and TRBJ2-5; TRBD1 might be the D (7 bases). CDR3 length: 16 residues. Trimming removed 3 bases from V and 2 bases from J, with 16 bases in between. In germline, CDR1 is SEHNR, CDR2 FQNEAQ (reference sequence).

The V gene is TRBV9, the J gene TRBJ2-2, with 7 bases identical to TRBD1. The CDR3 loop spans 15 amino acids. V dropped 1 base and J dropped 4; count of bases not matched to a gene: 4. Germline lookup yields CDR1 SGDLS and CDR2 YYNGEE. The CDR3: CASSVLQGLTGELFF. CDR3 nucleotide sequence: TGTGCCAGCAGCGTACTACAGGGGCTCACCGGGGAGCTGTTTTTT.

The CDR3 sequence: CASSQGAGGGTDTQYF. CDR3 nucleotide sequence: TGTGCCAGCAGCCAGGGGGCAGGGGGCGGCACAGATACGCAGTATTTT. This chain links TRBV11-3 with TRBJ2-3; 8 positions match TRBD1. The V and J ends lost 5 bases and 1 base, in that order; junction bases with no gene match: 8. The length of the CDR3 is 16 residues. In germline, CDR1 is SGHNT, CDR2 YENEEA.

CDR3 sequence (DNA): TGTGCCAGCAGCTCTCTTGGACAGTCCGACACTGAAGCTTTCTTT. Amino acids: CASSSLGQSDTEAFF. V gene TRBV5-6 combines with J gene TRBJ1-1; perhaps TRBD1 as D (6 bases). Germline values: CDR1 SGHDT, CDR2 YYEEEE. Trimming stripped 3 bases from V and 3 bases from J, with 15 bases between. This CDR3 has 15 residues.

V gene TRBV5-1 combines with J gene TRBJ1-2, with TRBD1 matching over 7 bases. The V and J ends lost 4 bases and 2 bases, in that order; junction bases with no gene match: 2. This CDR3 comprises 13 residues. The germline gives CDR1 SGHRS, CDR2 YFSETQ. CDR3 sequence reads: CASSLQGNYGYTF. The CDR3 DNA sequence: TGCGCCAGCAGCCTACAGGGGAACTATGGCTACACCTTC.

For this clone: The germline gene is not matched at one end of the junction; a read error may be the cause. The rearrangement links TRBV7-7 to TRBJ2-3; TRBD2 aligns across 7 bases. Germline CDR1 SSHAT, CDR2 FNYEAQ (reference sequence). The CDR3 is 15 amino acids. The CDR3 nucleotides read TGTGCTAGCAGCTTAGGACTAGAAAGAACAGATACGCAGTATTTT. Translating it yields CASSLGLERTDTQYF.

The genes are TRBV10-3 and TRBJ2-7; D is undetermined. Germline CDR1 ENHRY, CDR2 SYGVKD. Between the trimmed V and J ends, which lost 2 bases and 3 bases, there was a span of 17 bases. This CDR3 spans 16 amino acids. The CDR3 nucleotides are TGTGCCATCAGTGAGACCCGGGCCCCCGGAGACTACGAGCAGTACTTC. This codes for CAISETRAPGDYEQYF.

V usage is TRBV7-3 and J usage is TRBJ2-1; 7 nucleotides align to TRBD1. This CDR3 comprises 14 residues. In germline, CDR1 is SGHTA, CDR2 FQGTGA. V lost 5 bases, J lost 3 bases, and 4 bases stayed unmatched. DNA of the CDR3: TGTGCCAGCAGCCGGGACAGCCGCTACAATGAGCAGTTCTTC. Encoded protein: CASSRDSRYNEQFF.

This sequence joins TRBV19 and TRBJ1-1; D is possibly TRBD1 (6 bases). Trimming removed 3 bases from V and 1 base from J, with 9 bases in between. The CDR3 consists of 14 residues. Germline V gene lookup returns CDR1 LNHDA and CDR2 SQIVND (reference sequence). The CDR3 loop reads CASSIGRGNTEAFF. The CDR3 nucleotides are TGTGCCAGTAGTATTGGCAGGGGGAACACTGAAGCTTTCTTT.

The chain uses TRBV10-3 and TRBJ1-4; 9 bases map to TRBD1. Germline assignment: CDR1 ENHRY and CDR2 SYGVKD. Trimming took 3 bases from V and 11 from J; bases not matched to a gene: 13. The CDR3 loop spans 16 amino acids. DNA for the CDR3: TGTGCCATCAGTGAAGGGACAGGGACAGTGGATTTCAAACTGTTTTTT. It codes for CAISEGTGTVDFKLFF.

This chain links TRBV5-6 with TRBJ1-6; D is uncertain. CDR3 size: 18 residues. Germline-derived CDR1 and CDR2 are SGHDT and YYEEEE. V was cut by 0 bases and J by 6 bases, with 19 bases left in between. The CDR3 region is CASSLDRRVDRSNSPLHF. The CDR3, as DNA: TGTGCCAGCAGCTTGGACCGACGTGTGGATAGGAGTAATTCACCCCTCCACTTT.

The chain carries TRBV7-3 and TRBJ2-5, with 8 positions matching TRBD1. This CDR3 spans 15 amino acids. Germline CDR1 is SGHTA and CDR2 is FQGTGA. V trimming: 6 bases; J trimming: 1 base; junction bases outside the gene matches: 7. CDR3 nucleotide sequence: TGTGCCAGCAGTCAGACAGGGGTCGGCCAAGAGACCCAGTACTTC. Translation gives CASSQTGVGQETQYF.

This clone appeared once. As DNA, the CDR3 is TGCAGCGTCTACGACGGGTTTAGTAACACCATATATTTT. Its translation is CSVYDGFSNTIYF. This chain uses TRBV29-1 with TRBJ1-3; D ambiguous. V was clipped by 6 bases and J by 7 bases, with 16 bases between them. Germline V lookup: CDR1 SQVTM, CDR2 ANQGSEA. CDR3 length: 13 amino acids.

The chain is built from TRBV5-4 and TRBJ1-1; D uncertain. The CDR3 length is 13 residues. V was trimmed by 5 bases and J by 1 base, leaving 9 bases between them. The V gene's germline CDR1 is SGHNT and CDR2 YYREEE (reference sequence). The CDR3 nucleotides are TGTGCCAGCAGAGTCAGAGGGAACACTGAAGCTTTCTTT. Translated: CASRVRGNTEAFF.

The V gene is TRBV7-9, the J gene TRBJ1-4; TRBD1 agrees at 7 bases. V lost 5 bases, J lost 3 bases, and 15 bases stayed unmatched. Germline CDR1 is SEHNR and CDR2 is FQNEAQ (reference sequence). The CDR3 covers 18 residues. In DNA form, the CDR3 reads TGTGCCAGCAGCCCCACCGGGACAGTACTCAAGGCTAATGAAAAACTGTTTTTT. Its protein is CASSPTGTVLKANEKLFF. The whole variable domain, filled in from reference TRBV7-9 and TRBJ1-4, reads DTGVSQNPRHKITKRGQNVTFRCDPISEHNRLYWYRQTLGQGPEFLTYFQNEAQLEKSRLLSDRFSAERPKGSFSTLEIQRTEQGDSAMYLCASSPTGTVLKANEKLFFGSGTQLSVL.

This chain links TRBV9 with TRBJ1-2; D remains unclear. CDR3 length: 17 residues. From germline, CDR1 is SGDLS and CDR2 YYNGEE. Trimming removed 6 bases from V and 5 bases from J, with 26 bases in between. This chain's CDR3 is CASIPGLRPTRSYGYTF. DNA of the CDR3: TGTGCCAGCATCCCGGGATTACGTCCGACCCGGAGTTATGGCTACACCTTC.

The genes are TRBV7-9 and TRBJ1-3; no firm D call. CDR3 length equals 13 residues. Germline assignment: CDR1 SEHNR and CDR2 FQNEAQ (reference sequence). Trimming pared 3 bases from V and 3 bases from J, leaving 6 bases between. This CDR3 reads CASSFPGGNTIYF. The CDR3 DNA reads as TGTGCCAGCAGCTTTCCCGGTGGAAACACCATATATTTT.

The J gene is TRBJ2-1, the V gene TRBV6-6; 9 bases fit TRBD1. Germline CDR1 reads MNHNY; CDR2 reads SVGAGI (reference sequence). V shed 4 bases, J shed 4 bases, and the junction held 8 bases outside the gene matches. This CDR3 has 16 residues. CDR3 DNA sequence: TGTGCCAGCAGTTCAACCGGGACAGGGATTTACAATGAGCAGTTCTTC. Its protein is CASSSTGTGIYNEQFF.

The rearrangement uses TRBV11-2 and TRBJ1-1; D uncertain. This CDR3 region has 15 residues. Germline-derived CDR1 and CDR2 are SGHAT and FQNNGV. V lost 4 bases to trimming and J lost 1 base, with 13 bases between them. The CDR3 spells CASSSRAFWNTEAFF. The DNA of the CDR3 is TGTGCCAGCAGCTCCCGGGCTTTTTGGAACACTGAAGCTTTCTTT.

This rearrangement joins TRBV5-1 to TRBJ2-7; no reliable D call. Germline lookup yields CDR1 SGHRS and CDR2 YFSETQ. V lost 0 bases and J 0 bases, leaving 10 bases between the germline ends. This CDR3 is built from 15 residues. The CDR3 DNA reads TGCGCCAGCAGCTTGGTGGCAGGCGCCTCCTACGAGCAGTACTTC. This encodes CASSLVAGASYEQYF. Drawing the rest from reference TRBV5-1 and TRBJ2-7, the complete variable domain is KAGVTQTPRYLIKTRGQQVTLSCSPISGHRSVSWYQQTPGQGLQFLFEYFSETQRNKGNFPGRFSGRQFSNSRSEMNVSTLELGDSALYLCASSLVAGASYEQYFGPGTRLTVT.

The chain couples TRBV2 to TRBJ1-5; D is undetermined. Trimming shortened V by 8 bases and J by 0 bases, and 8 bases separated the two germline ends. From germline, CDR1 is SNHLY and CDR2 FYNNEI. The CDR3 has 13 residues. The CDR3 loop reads CASCDYSNQPQHF. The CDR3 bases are TGTGCCAGCTGCGACTATAGCAATCAGCCCCAGCATTTT. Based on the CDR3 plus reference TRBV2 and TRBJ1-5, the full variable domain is EPEVTQTPSHQVTQMGQEVILRCVPISNHLYFYWYRQILGQKVEFLVSFYNNEISEKSEIFDDQFSVERPDGSNFTLKIRSTKLEDSAMYFCASCDYSNQPQHFGDGTRLSIL.

The CDR3 is CASSSSLPWQTQYF. CDR3 coding DNA: TGCGCCAGCAGCTCTTCCTTACCCTGGCAGACCCAGTACTTC. This chain uses TRBV5-1 with TRBJ2-5; the D is unclear. V was pared by 3 bases and J by 6 bases, with 15 bases between. The CDR3 runs 14 residues. The germline gives CDR1 SGHRS, CDR2 YFSETQ.